One T cell receptor beta chain is described in this entry. This clone's antigen is unknown. The record has no base qualities; no much larger clone is one base away. The data are from a study of identical twins (dated by TCRdb to 2015 to 2016). Describing the broader study: TCR alpha and beta repertoires from monozygotic twins, unrelated adults of various ages and cord blood were deep-sequenced to test whether fetal clonotypes persist. Replicate twin experiments were performed at different times using different library preparation protocols to rule out contamination.

V is pruned by 4 bases and J by 3 bases, leaving 8 bases of the junction without a gene match. Measured from the cysteine to the valine, the CDR3 is 16 residues long. Just the 48-base CDR3 DNA is kept, in frame starting at base 1. Via the germline V gene, CDR1 is MGHRA and CDR2 YSYEKL. Every donor in the study was a healthy Caucasian. The twin cohort consisted of three pairs of female monozygotic twins, all aged roughly 18 to 30 years. Positive isolation kits from Invitrogen were used to isolate CD4+ and CD8+ T cell populations. Libraries came from 5' RACE. These reads were obtained on an Illumina HiSeq 2000. A universal primer binding site was added through template switching, and the final cDNA carried a unique molecular identifier so that TCR cDNA molecules could be counted accurately. Specific primers in the conserved constant-segment region were used to synthesize first-strand cDNA for the TCR alpha and beta chains. To control for contamination, every cDNA library carried two barcodes: a SMART-Mk sample barcode plus Illumina barcodes. TruSeq adapter sequences along with Illumina sample barcodes were introduced in two successive PCR steps. Sequencing of the TCR alpha and beta cDNA libraries was done on the Illumina HiSeq platform using custom primers. The source study handled its data this way. MiGEC processed the raw reads to extract unique molecular identifiers, while MiXCR was used to determine the CDR3 positions. For each individual, recombination models were inferred using an EM algorithm with the repgenHMM and IGoR tools. The analysis of shared clonotypes was done with the tcR package in R, with sharing normalized by the product of cloneset sizes. To study raw recombination free of thymic and clonal selection effects, out-of-frame nonproductive sequences were analyzed. The public reads were quality trimmed at Q25 with fastp and then assembled into clones with MiXCR by TCRdb, keeping productive beta chains. Rows with one shared CDR3 protein collapse into an entry with the most common genes and DNA. The V and J calls here are based on TCRdb, not the publication. The sample table holds 250,000 or so distinct CDR3 sequences, of which approximately 7.9% were seen once. Less than 6.5% of the sample comes from the top ten.

What the research found in general, with its limitations: Out-of-frame TCR alpha sequences shared between twins showed an excess of low generation-probability sequences compared with coincidental sharing between unrelated individuals. Fewer insertions were carried by abundant cord blood beta clonotypes, a similar but weaker trend appeared in young adult naive repertoires, and no such trend appeared in memory repertoires. Zero-insertion analyses could be partly confounded by invariant T cells such as MAIT and iNKT, although diverse VJ usage argued against such confounding for most clonotypes. In monozygotic twins, out-of-frame TCR alpha sharing was systematically underestimated by recombination models, although the models agreed with sharing between unrelated individuals. Excess twin sharing in beta out-of-frame sequences was weaker because fewer shared sequences lowered the signal-to-noise ratio. Conclusions relied on cross-sectional statistical analysis, since the same donors could not be followed over many years.

These sequences were also reported in another study, on yellow fever vaccine responses in identical twins. The second study's paper adds: The T cell response to vaccination in identical twins was reported by the authors to appear partly convergent and partly personalized. In identical twins, the study followed T cell clones that responded to the vaccine with precision.

The sequencing sample was made of CD8+ T cells sorted from blood. The receptor was derived from a woman aged 18 to 35 in good health. This receptor chain uses TRBV4-1 and TRBJ2-7; 11 nucleotides in the junction match TRBD1. The bases are TGCGCCAGCAGCCGAGGCCGGACAGGGGGCGTCTACGAGCAGTACGTC. The translation is CASSRGRTGGVYEQYV.